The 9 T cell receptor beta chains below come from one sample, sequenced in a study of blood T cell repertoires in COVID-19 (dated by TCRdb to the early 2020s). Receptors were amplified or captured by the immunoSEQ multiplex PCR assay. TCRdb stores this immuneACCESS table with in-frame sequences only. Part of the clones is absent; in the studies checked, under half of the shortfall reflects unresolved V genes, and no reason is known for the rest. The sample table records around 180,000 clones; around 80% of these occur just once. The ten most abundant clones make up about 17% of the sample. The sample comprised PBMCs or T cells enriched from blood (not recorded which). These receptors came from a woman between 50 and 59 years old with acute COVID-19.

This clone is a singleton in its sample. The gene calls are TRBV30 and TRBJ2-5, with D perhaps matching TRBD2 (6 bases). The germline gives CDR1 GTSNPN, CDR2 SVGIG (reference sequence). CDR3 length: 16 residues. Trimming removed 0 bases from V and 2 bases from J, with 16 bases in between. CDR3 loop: CAWSVPPSGLQETQYF. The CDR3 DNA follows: TGTGCCTGGAGTGTACCGCCCAGCGGGTTACAAGAGACCCAGTACTTC. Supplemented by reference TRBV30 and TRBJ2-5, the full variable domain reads SQTIHQWPATLVQPVGSPLSLECTVEGTSNPNLYWYRQAAGRGLQLLFYSVGIGQISSEVPQNLSASRPQDRQFILSSKKLLLSDSGFYLCAWSVPPSGLQETQYFGPGTRLLVL.

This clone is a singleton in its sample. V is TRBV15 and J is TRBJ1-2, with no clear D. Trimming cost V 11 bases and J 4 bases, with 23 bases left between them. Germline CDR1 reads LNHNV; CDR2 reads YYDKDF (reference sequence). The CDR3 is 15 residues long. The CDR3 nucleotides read TGTGCCTCCATGCCGGGCTCCGGTGGAGGCTATGGCTACACCTTC. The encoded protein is CASMPGSGGGYGYTF.

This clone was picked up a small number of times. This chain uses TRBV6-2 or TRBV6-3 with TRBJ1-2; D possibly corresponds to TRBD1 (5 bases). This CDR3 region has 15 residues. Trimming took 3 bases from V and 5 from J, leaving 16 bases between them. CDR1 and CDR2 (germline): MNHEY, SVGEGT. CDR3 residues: CASSYRGGGPYGYTF. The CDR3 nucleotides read TGTGCCAGCAGTTATAGGGGCGGCGGACCTTATGGCTACACCTTC.

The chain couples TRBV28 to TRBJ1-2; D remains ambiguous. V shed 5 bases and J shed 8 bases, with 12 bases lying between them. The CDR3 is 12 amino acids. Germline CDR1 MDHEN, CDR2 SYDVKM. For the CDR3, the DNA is TGTGCCAGCAGTGGCGGACTGTTCGGCTACACCTTC. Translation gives CASSGGLFGYTF.

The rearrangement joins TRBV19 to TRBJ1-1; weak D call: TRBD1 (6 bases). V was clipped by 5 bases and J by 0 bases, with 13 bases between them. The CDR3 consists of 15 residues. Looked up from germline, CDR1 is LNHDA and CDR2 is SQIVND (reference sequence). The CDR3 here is CASSVTGTMNTEAFF. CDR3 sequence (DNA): TGTGCCAGTAGTGTTACAGGGACTATGAACACTGAAGCTTTCTTT. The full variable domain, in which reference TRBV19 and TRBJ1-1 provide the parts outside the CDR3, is DGGITQSPKYLFRKEGQNVTLSCEQNLNHDAMYWYRQDPGQGLRLIYYSQIVNDFQKGDIAEGYSVSREKKESFPLTVTSAQKNPTAFYLCASSVTGTMNTEAFFGQGTRLTVV.

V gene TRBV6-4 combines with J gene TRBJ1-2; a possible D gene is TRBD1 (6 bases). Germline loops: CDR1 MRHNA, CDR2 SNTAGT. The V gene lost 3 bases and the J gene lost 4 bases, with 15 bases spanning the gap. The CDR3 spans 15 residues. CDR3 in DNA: TGTGCCAGCAGTGAAGTGTCAGGGGTGGGCTATGGCTACACCTTC. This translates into CASSEVSGVGYGYTF.

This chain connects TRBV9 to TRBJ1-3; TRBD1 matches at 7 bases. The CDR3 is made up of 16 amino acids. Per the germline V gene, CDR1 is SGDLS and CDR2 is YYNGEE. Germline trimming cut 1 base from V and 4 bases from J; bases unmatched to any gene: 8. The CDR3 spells CASSVKGGRLGNTIYF. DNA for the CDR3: TGTGCCAGCAGCGTAAAAGGGGGCCGTTTGGGAAACACCATATATTTT.

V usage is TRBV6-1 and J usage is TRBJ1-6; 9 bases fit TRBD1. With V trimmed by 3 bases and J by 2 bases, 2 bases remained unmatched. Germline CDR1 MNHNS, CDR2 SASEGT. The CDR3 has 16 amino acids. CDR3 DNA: TGTGCCAGCAGTGATGACAGGGGGACCTATAATTCACCCCTCCACTTT. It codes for CASSDDRGTYNSPLHF.

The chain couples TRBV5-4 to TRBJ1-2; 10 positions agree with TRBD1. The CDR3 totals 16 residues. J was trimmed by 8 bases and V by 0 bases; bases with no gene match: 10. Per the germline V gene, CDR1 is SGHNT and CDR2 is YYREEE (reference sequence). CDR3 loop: CASSLGWRDRGEGYTF. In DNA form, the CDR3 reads TGTGCCAGCAGCTTGGGCTGGCGGGACAGGGGCGAGGGCTACACCTTC.